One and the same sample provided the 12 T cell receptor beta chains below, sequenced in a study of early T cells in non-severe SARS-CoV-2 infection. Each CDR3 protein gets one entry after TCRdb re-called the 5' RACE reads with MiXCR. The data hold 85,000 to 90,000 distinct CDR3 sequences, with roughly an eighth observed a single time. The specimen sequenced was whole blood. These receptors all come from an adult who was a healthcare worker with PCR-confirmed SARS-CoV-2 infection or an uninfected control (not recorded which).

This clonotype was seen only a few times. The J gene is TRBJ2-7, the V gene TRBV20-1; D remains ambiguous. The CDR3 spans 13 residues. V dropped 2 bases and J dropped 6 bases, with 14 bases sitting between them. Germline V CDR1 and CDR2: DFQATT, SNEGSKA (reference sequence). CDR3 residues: CSARSQASSEQYF. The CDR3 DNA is TGCAGTGCTAGATCGCAGGCCTCGAGCGAGCAGTACTTC.

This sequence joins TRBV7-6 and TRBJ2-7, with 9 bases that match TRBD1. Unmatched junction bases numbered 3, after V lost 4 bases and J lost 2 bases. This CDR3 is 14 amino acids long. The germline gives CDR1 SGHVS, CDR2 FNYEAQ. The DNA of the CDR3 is TGTGCCAGCAGCTCGGGACAGGGCCCCTACGAGCAGTACTTC. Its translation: CASSSGQGPYEQYF.

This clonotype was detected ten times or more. The CDR3 coding sequence is TGTGCCAGCAGGGCCGGGACAGGGGGCTACGAAAACTATGGCTACACCTTC. This translates into CASRAGTGGYENYGYTF. The chain combines TRBV6-5 with TRBJ1-2; TRBD1 matches at 12 bases. The CDR3 spans 17 residues. CDR1 is MNHEY, CDR2 SVGAGI, per germline. V trimming: 6 bases; J trimming: 2 bases; junction bases outside the gene matches: 10.

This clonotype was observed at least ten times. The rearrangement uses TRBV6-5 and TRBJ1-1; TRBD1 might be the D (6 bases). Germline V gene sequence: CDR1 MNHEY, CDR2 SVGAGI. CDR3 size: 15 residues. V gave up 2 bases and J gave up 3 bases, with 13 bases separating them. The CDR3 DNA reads TGTGCCAGCAGTTACGCGGGGGGCGCGCACACTGAAGCTTTCTTT. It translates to CASSYAGGAHTEAFF.

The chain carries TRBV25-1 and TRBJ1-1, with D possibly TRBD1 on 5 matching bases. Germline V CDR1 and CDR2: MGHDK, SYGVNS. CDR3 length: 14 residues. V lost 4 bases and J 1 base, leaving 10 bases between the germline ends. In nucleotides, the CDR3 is TGTGCCAGCAGTGTCGGGACGAGGAACACTGAAGCTTTCTTT. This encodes CASSVGTRNTEAFF.

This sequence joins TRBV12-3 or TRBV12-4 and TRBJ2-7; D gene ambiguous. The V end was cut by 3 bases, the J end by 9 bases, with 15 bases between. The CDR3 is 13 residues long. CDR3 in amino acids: CASSFPGSRAQYF. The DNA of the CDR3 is TGTGCCAGCAGTTTTCCTGGATCCCGGGCGCAGTACTTC.

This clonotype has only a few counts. CDR3 nucleotide sequence: TGTGCCAGCAGCCAGGACTCGAGCTCCTACGAGCAGTACTTC. The encoded protein is CASSQDSSSYEQYF. This sequence joins TRBV3-1 and TRBJ2-7; D perhaps matches TRBD2 (5 bases). The CDR3 covers 14 residues. CDR1 LGHDT and CDR2 YNNKEL come from the germline V gene (reference sequence). V gave up 3 bases and J gave up 0 bases, with 9 bases separating them.

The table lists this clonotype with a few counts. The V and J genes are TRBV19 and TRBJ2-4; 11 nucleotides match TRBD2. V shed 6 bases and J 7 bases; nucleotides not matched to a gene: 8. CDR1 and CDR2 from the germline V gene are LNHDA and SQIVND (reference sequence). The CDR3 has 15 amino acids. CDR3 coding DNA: TGTGCCAGTAGCTTACTAGCGGGAGAGACCAACATTCAGTACTTC. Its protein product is CASSLLAGETNIQYF. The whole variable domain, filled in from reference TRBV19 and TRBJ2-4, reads DGGITQSPKYLFRKEGQNVTLSCEQNLNHDAMYWYRQDPGQGLRLIYYSQIVNDFQKGDIAEGYSVSREKKESFPLTVTSAQKNPTAFYLCASSLLAGETNIQYFGAGTRLSVL.

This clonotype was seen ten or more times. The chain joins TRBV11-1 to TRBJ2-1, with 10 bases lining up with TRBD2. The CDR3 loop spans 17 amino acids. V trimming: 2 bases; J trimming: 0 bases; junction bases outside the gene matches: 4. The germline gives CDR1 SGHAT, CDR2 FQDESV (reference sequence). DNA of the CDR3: TGTGCCAGCAGCTTATTCCCTAGCGGGAGCTCCTACAATGAGCAGTTCTTC. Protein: CASSLFPSGSSYNEQFF.

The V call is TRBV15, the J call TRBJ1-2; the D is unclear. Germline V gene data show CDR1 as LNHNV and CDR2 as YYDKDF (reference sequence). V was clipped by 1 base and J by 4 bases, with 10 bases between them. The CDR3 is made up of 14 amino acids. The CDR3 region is CATSRAITGYGYTF. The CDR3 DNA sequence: TGTGCCACCAGCAGAGCAATCACCGGCTATGGCTACACCTTC.

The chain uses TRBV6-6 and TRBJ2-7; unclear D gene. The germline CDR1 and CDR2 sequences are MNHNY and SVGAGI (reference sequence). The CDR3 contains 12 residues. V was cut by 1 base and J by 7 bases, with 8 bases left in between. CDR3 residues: CASSYFTREQYF. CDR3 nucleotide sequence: TGTGCCAGCAGTTACTTTACAAGGGAGCAGTACTTC.

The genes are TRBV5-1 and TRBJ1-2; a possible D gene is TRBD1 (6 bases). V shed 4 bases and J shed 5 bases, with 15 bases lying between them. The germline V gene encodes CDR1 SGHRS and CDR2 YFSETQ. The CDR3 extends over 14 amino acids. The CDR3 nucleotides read TGCGCCAGCAGCCTCGACCAGGACAGTTATGGCTACACCTTC. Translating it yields CASSLDQDSYGYTF.